This record concerns one T cell receptor (beta chain) sequence. The data originate from a study of blood T cell repertoires in COVID-19. Study overall: Collection of acute and convalescent COVID-19 samples took place in the United States, Italy and Spain. The analysed material was cDNA or gDNA that came from T cells, B-cell-depleted T cells, or PBMCs.

Methods used by the authors: Reference gene primer amplification in the assay estimated nucleated cell counts. The data were produced by immunoSEQ multiplex PCR, yet TCRdb's version contains in-frame clones alone and is incomplete. That table is the source of V, J and clone size, and D and trimming were worked out from the DNA. The repertoire has approximately 100,000 clones, about 90% of them found once; the top ten carry 15% to 20%. The specimen sequenced was peripheral blood. The clonotype was recovered from a man aged 50 to 59 with acute or convalescent COVID-19.

The CDR3 nucleotides are TGCGGGGCAGCAACTAATGAAAAACTGTTTTTT. It codes for CGAATNEKLFF. This chain uses TRBV20-1 with TRBJ1-4, with D perhaps matching TRBD1 (5 bases). This CDR3 spans 11 amino acids. The germline V gene has CDR1 DFQATT and CDR2 SNEGSKA (reference sequence).